A single TCR beta chain is shown here with its context. What it recognizes is unknown. The record originates from a study of shared clonotypes between healthy human individuals. Study findings and constraints: Shared clonotypes: about 4.6% naive CD4, under 4% naive CD8, less than 2.5% memory CD4, over 0.3% memory CD8.

The CDR3 consists of 15 residues. The germline V gene encodes CDR1 SNHLY and CDR2 FYNNEI. With 6 bases clipped from V and 3 bases from J, the junction kept 9 bases outside the gene matches. CD4+ cells yielded CD45RA+ naive and CD45RA-negative memory subsets. The table came from immunoSEQ multiplex PCR; TCRdb's copy has only in-frame clones and leaves some out. Seen here are about 1.1 million clones, 78% observed once, and the top ten hold roughly 0.62%. Sequencing was done on a sample of memory CD4+ T cells from PBMCs. Documented subset: CD45RA-negative fraction. This TCR came from a man younger than 35 in good health. Some clones in this sample may be carry-over from other donors' samples. The chain uses TRBV2 and TRBJ2-7, with 9 bases identical to TRBD1. This chain's CDR3 is CASRPDRGEGYEQYF. The CDR3 bases are TGTGCCAGCAGACCCGACAGGGGGGAAGGCTACGAGCAGTACTTC.